The 18 T cell receptor beta chains below all came from one sample that was sequenced in a study of blood T cell repertoires in COVID-19. The data were produced by immunoSEQ multiplex PCR, yet TCRdb's version contains in-frame clones alone and is incomplete. The sample carries roughly 300,000 clones, about 92% recorded once. The sample consisted of PBMCs or T cells enriched from blood (not recorded which). The receptors stem from a woman in her thirties who had recovered from COVID-19.

This rearrangement joins TRBV28 to TRBJ2-5, with D possibly being TRBD1 (5 bases). Trimming removed 0 bases from V and 5 bases from J, with 10 bases in between. This CDR3 region has 14 residues. Germline assignment: CDR1 MDHEN and CDR2 SYDVKM. CDR3 sequence (DNA): TGTGCCAGCAGTTTATGGCAGGGCTTGGAGACCCAGTACTTC. Its translation: CASSLWQGLETQYF.

This sequence joins TRBV12-3 or TRBV12-4 and TRBJ1-1; D possibly corresponds to TRBD1 (5 bases). V lost 6 bases to trimming and J lost 3 bases, with 11 bases between them. The CDR3 length is 13 residues. The CDR3 is CASRGDSYTEAFF. The CDR3 DNA is TGTGCCAGCAGGGGGGACTCCTACACTGAAGCTTTCTTT.

The chain uses TRBV27 and TRBJ1-2; TRBD1 matches 9 bases. CDR3 size: 15 residues. Germline V gene data show CDR1 as MNHEY and CDR2 as SMNVEV (reference sequence). The junction had 5 bases not matched to a gene; V was cut back by 2 bases and J by 4 bases. The CDR3 region is CASSLTGQGAYGYTF. The DNA for the CDR3 is TGTGCCAGCAGTTTAACGGGACAGGGAGCCTATGGCTACACCTTC.

The CDR3 sequence: CASTTTITVGTSEDIQYF. The CDR3 bases are TGCGCCAGCACTACAACTATAACGGTGGGGACTAGCGAGGACATTCAGTACTTC. The chain is built from TRBV10-1 and TRBJ2-4, with 10 bases matching TRBD2. CDR3 length: 18 amino acids. Germline values: CDR1 WNHNN, CDR2 SYGVQD (reference sequence). Trimming took 7 bases from V and 8 from J; bases not matched to a gene: 20.

This chain uses TRBV19 with TRBJ1-5; 8 bases fit TRBD1. V shed 4 bases, J shed 1 base, and the junction held 3 bases outside the gene matches. The CDR3 is 15 amino acids. Germline loops: CDR1 LNHDA, CDR2 SQIVND (reference sequence). In DNA form, the CDR3 reads TGTGCCAGTAGTACCCGGACAGGGAGCAATCAGCCCCAGCATTTT. This sequence encodes CASSTRTGSNQPQHF. The whole variable domain, filled in from reference TRBV19 and TRBJ1-5, reads DGGITQSPKYLFRKEGQNVTLSCEQNLNHDAMYWYRQDPGQGLRLIYYSQIVNDFQKGDIAEGYSVSREKKESFPLTVTSAQKNPTAFYLCASSTRTGSNQPQHFGDGTRLSIL.

The rearrangement links TRBV29-1 to TRBJ2-1, with a tentative D call TRBD2 (5 bases). Germline V gene lookup returns CDR1 SQVTM and CDR2 ANQGSEA. V was pared by 5 bases and J by 1 base, with 18 bases between. The CDR3 loop spans 16 amino acids. In nucleotides, the CDR3 is TGCAGCGTTCGTTCAATTGCACTAGAGTCCTACAATGAGCAGTTCTTC. It codes for CSVRSIALESYNEQFF.

V gene TRBV3-1 (or the pseudogene TRBV3-2) combines with J gene TRBJ2-7, with TRBD2 matching 8 bases. V dropped 3 bases and J dropped 4; count of bases not matched to a gene: 5. The CDR3 is made up of 14 amino acids. The germline CDR1 and CDR2 sequences are LGHDT and YNNKEL (reference sequence). CDR3 in DNA: TGTGCCAGCAGCCAGGGACTAGGAGGATACGAGCAGTACTTC. Residues: CASSQGLGGYEQYF.

V is TRBV28 and J is TRBJ2-6, with D perhaps TRBD1 (6 bases). The germline gives CDR1 MDHEN, CDR2 SYDVKM. Trimming left V 8 bases short and J 0 bases short, with 11 bases between. The CDR3 totals 15 residues. CDR3 loop: CASHPGASGANVLTF. DNA of the CDR3: TGTGCCAGCCACCCAGGGGCCTCTGGGGCCAACGTCCTGACTTTC.

The rearrangement uses TRBV6-1 and TRBJ1-3, with 7 bases lining up with TRBD1. The germline gives CDR1 MNHNS, CDR2 SASEGT. This CDR3 has 18 residues. Losses at the gene ends were 6 bases for V and 3 bases for J; bases not matched to a gene: 17. CDR3 coding DNA: TGTGCCAGCAGCGAAAGGCCCGGGACAGCCTTGCGTGGAAACACCATATATTTT. Its protein is CASSERPGTALRGNTIYF.

The chain uses TRBV3-1 (or the pseudogene TRBV3-2) and TRBJ2-5; D ambiguous. The CDR3 sequence is 13 residues long. CDR1 and CDR2 from the germline V gene are LGHDT and YNNKEL (reference sequence). Trimming pared 5 bases from V and 4 bases from J, leaving 11 bases between. CDR3 nucleotide sequence: TGTGCCAGCAGCTGGGCCCAGGCAGAGACCCAGTACTTC. It codes for CASSWAQAETQYF.

This chain connects TRBV5-6 to TRBJ2-7; D might be TRBD1 (5 bases). CDR1 and CDR2 (germline): SGHDT, YYEEEE. The CDR3 extends over 14 amino acids. Between the trimmed V and J ends, which lost 4 bases and 2 bases, there was a span of 13 bases. The CDR3 protein is CASSPQVPPYEQYF. The CDR3 region has the DNA TGTGCCAGCAGCCCACAGGTGCCCCCCTACGAGCAGTACTTC.

The rearrangement joins TRBV3-1 (or the pseudogene TRBV3-2) to TRBJ1-1; 12 bases agree with TRBD1. The V gene's germline CDR1 is LGHDT and CDR2 YNNKEL (reference sequence). The J segment lost 4 bases and the V segment lost 0 bases, leaving 6 bases of the junction unmatched. The CDR3 spans 17 residues. CDR3 residues: CASSQDGTGGMVTEAFF. CDR3 coding DNA: TGTGCCAGCAGCCAAGATGGGACAGGGGGCATGGTCACTGAAGCTTTCTTT.

The rearrangement uses TRBV18 and TRBJ2-7; 7 bases fit TRBD1. The CDR3 length is 14 residues. Germline CDR1 KGHSH, CDR2 LQKENI. The ends lost 6 bases at V and 3 bases at J; junction bases unmatched: 8. CDR3 in DNA: TGTGCCAGCTCCCCCGCCGGGACAGTCTACGAGCAGTACTTC. This translates into CASSPAGTVYEQYF.

The rearrangement uses TRBV9 and TRBJ2-5; the match to TRBD2 covers 7 bases. The germline V gene has CDR1 SGDLS and CDR2 YYNGEE. This CDR3 comprises 15 residues. J was trimmed by 2 bases and V by 3 bases; bases with no gene match: 7. Here the CDR3 reads CASSGMAGVQETQYF. In DNA, the CDR3 is TGTGCCAGCAGCGGCATGGCGGGAGTACAAGAGACCCAGTACTTC.

The V gene is TRBV25-1, the J gene TRBJ1-4; 11 nucleotides align to TRBD1. From germline, CDR1 is MGHDK and CDR2 SYGVNS. V was clipped by 5 bases and J by 8 bases; unmatched bases: 4. The CDR3 has 14 residues. The CDR3 sequence is CASSPGQGGEKLFF. In DNA, the CDR3 is TGTGCCAGCAGTCCGGGACAGGGGGGCGAAAAACTGTTTTTT.

The V call is TRBV7-2, the J call TRBJ1-4, with D maybe TRBD1 (5 bases). The CDR3 is made up of 13 amino acids. The V end was cut by 0 bases, the J end by 10 bases, with 9 bases between. CDR1 and CDR2 from the germline V gene are SGHTA and FQGNSA. As DNA, the CDR3 is TGTGCCAGCAGCTTAGCAGGGGAAGGAAAACTGTTTTTT. Protein: CASSLAGEGKLFF.

The J gene is TRBJ1-5, the V gene TRBV16; a possible D gene is TRBD1 (6 bases). Between the trimmed V and J ends, which lost 2 bases and 4 bases, there was a span of 6 bases. Germline lookup yields CDR1 KGHSY and CDR2 FQNENV. The CDR3 is 13 amino acids. This CDR3 reads CASSQDRNQPQHF. The CDR3 nucleotides read TGTGCCAGCAGCCAAGACAGGAATCAGCCCCAGCATTTT.

The chain couples TRBV19 to TRBJ2-7; TRBD2 is a possible D gene (6 bases). The CDR3 contains 14 residues. The ends were cut back, 5 bases at V and 0 bases at J, with 11 bases in the middle. The germline V gene encodes CDR1 LNHDA and CDR2 SQIVND (reference sequence). CDR3 sequence: CASSSLASSYEQYF. Here the CDR3 DNA reads TGTGCCAGTAGTTCACTAGCCTCCTCCTACGAGCAGTACTTC. Combining the CDR3 with reference TRBV19 and TRBJ2-7 gives the whole variable domain DGGITQSPKYLFRKEGQNVTLSCEQNLNHDAMYWYRQDPGQGLRLIYYSQIVNDFQKGDIAEGYSVSREKKESFPLTVTSAQKNPTAFYLCASSSLASSYEQYFGPGTRLTVT.